This record covers a single T cell receptor (beta chain). The antigen is unknown. The sample belongs to a study of cytomegalovirus exposure and HLA in healthy donors. General study findings and limits: Per a prior analysis, the majority of TCR beta V segments were productive roughly 90% or roughly 30% of the time. In all likelihood, a cluster of highly shared sequence variants was a sequencing artifact. The study listed under 200 cytomegalovirus-associated TCR beta chains.

PCR primers comprised 60 Vbeta and 13 Jbeta primers. The data were produced by immunoSEQ multiplex PCR, yet TCRdb's version contains in-frame clones alone and is incomplete. This table has about 130,000 clones, 60% to 80% appearing once. V lost 2 bases, J lost 9 bases, and 9 bases lay in between. The CDR3 extends over 13 amino acids. CDR1 is SGHTS and CDR2 is YDEGEE in the germline V gene. The V and J genes are TRBV5-8 and TRBJ1-6; a possible D gene is TRBD1 (6 bases). This TCR derives from a woman aged 60 to 75 in good health and CMV-seropositive. The sample comprised PBMCs. The CDR3 coding sequence is TGTGCCAGCAGCTTACGGACAGCTTCACCCCTCCACTTT. This sequence encodes CASSLRTASPLHF.